This T cell receptor (beta chain) came from a study of blood T cell repertoires in COVID-19. Study summary: Italy, Spain and the United States were the sources of the convalescent and acute COVID-19 samples.

As for this clone: One end of the junction fails to match germline, which may point to a read error.

The assay was immunoSEQ multiplex PCR, and TCRdb's table has in-frame clones only and misses some. Of 150,000 to 200,000 clones in the sample, about 76% are singletons; the top ten hold approximately 6%. The CDR3 covers 14 residues. Germline V gene lookup returns CDR1 MNHEY and CDR2 SVGAGI. This chain links TRBV6-5 with TRBJ1-2, with a possible D match to TRBD1 (5 bases). This receptor was identified in a woman between 40 and 55 years old with COVID-19, enrolled during active disease. Specimen: peripheral blood. The DNA for the CDR3 is TGTGCCAGCAGACAGGACCCAGCAGTCTCGGGCAACTTCTTC. Its translation: CASRQDPAVSGNFF.